This is a list of T cell receptor beta chains from one sample in a study of blood T cell repertoires in COVID-19. Sequenced by immunoSEQ multiplex PCR; TCRdb stores in-frame clones only, minus some. The table lists around 100,000 clones, approximately 87% of them singletons. The sequenced sample consisted of peripheral blood. These TCRs come from a human donor in a cohort sampled during active COVID-19. The CDR3 runs from the conserved cysteine through the conserved F or W. D genes are given only for firm matches. Clone size is given for some rows only: seen once, a few or many times, or a class if the clone is expanded.

cdr3_length d_call j_call v_call clone_size cdr3_nt cdr3_aa
12 TRBD1 TRBJ2-3 TRBV29-1 . TGCAGCTCCCGACAGGGTTTGGATACGCAGTATTTT CSSRQGLDTQYF
15 . TRBJ2-2 TRBV5-1 . TGCGCCAGCAGCTTGTTGAGTTTTGACACCGGGGAGCTGTTTTTT CASSLLSFDTGELFF
14 TRBD1 TRBJ1-4 TRBV6-5 few TGTGCCAGCAGGACAGGGGTGGCTAATGAAAAACTGTTTTTT CASRTGVANEKLFF
14 . TRBJ2-2 TRBV7-2 . TGTGCCAGCAGCTTAGTCTCTATGGCCGGGGAGCTGTTTTTT CASSLVSMAGELFF
13 . TRBJ2-5 TRBV7-9 . TGTGCCAGCAGCCCGGACAGCCTCCAGACCCAGTACTTC CASSPDSLQTQYF
13 . TRBJ2-1 TRBV10-3 once TGTGCCATCAGTGACCGACAGGCTCAAGAGCAGTTCTTC CAISDRQAQEQFF
14 . TRBJ2-3 TRBV7-9 . TGTGCCAGCAGCTTAGTACGGGGCACAGATACGCAGTATTTT CASSLVRGTDTQYF
12 TRBD1 TRBJ1-2 TRBV10-3 . TGTGCCGGAAAGGGGGCAGGGAGAGGCTACACCTTC CAGKGAGRGYTF
15 TRBD1 TRBJ1-6 TRBV19 . TGTGCCAGTACCAACACCGGGACAGGCAATTCACCCCTCCACTTT CASTNTGTGNSPLHF
14 TRBD1 TRBJ2-5 TRBV5-1 . TGCGCCAGCAGCGGAGGGACAGGGCCGGAGACCCAGTACTTC CASSGGTGPETQYF
14 TRBD1 TRBJ1-2 TRBV5-1 . TGCGCCAGCAGCATAACCTCAGGGGGCTATGGCTACACCTTC CASSITSGGYGYTF
15 TRBD1 TRBJ1-4 TRBV7-2 . TGTGCCAGCAGCGTCGACAGGGCTGGAAATGAAAAACTGTTTTTT CASSVDRAGNEKLFF
13 . TRBJ2-7 TRBV25-1 . TGTGCCAGCACCGTTGCAGGCTCCTACGAGCAGTACTTC CASTVAGSYEQYF
13 . TRBJ2-5 TRBV11-2 . TGTGCCAGCAGCTCGGGGGGCCCAGAGACCCAGTACTTC CASSSGGPETQYF
16 . TRBJ2-6 TRBV2 . TGTGCCAGCAGTGAAGGAGGAGGGGCTGGGGCCAACGTCCTGACTTTC CASSEGGGAGANVLTF
14 . TRBJ1-2 TRBV6-5 . TGTGCCAGCACCCACCCCTCGGAGGGCTATGGCTACACCTTC CASTHPSEGYGYTF
15 TRBD1 TRBJ2-3 TRBV27 . TGTGCCAGCAGTTTCCGGGACAGAGCCACAGATACGCAGTATTTT CASSFRDRATDTQYF
15 TRBD2 TRBJ2-1 TRBV5-5 few TGTGCCAGCAGCTTGGCTGCTAGCGGGTACAATGAGCAGTTCTTC CASSLAASGYNEQFF
13 . TRBJ1-2 TRBV27 . TGTGCCAGCAGGAGACCCGGGGGCTATGGCTACACCTTC CASRRPGGYGYTF
15 TRBD1 TRBJ2-7 TRBV5-1 . TGCGCCAGCAGCCCGCCGGGACAGGGGATTAGAGAGCAGTACTTC CASSPPGQGIREQYF
14 TRBD2 TRBJ2-7 TRBV6-2/TRBV6-3 . TGTGCCAGCAGCCTGACTAGCGGGAGCTACGAGCAGTACTTC CASSLTSGSYEQYF
15 TRBD2 TRBJ2-1 TRBV6-5 once TGTGCCAGCAGTCCCCCGGGACTAGCGGGTTCGGGGCAGTTCTTC CASSPPGLAGSGQFF
15 TRBD1 TRBJ2-7 TRBV6-1 . TGTGCCAGCAGTGAGTCTCATGGGACAGGCTACGAGCAGTACTTC CASSESHGTGYEQYF
15 . TRBJ1-1 TRBV7-9 . TGTGCCAGCAGCTTGATACAGGGCCTGAACACTGAAGCTTTCTTT CASSLIQGLNTEAFF
13 . TRBJ1-1 TRBV6-5 . TGTGCCAGCAGACGGACAGATAACACTGAAGCTTTCTTT CASRRTDNTEAFF
16 . TRBJ2-3 TRBV5-1 . TGCGCCAGCAGCCAGGACCCGTCAGGGCAAACAGATACGCAGTATTTT CASSQDPSGQTDTQYF
18 TRBD2 TRBJ2-3 TRBV7-6 . TGTGCCAGCAGCTTATACCCCTTGACTAGCGGGAGCACAGATACGCAGTATTTT CASSLYPLTSGSTDTQYF
11 . TRBJ2-1 TRBV12-3/TRBV12-4 once TGTGCCAGCAGTCCCGGTGGTGAGCAGTTCTTC CASSPGGEQFF
15 TRBD2 TRBJ2-5 TRBV18 . TGTGCCAGCTCACCACCCACTAGCGGGGGCGAGACCCAGTACTTC CASSPPTSGGETQYF
14 . TRBJ1-5 TRBV5-1 . TGCGCCAGCAGCTTGGATCAGGGCAATCAGCCCCAGCATTTT CASSLDQGNQPQHF
14 TRBD1 TRBJ2-3 TRBV29-1 . TGCAGCGTCCGGGACAGGAGGGGAACAGATACGCAGTATTTT CSVRDRRGTDTQYF
15 . TRBJ1-5 TRBV21-1 . TGTGCCAGCAGCACCCTCTTGAGGTGCAATCAGCCCCAGCATTTT CASSTLLRCNQPQHF
13 . TRBJ2-2 TRBV2 . TGTGCCAGCAATCGGAGGATGGCCGGGGAGCTGTTTTTT CASNRRMAGELFF
15 . TRBJ2-7 TRBV9 . TGTGCCAGCAGCGTAGGTACAGAAACTTACTACGAGCAGTACTTC CASSVGTETYYEQYF
16 . TRBJ1-3 TRBV5-1 . TGCGCCAGCAGCTTGGCCCATAGCGCATCTGGAAACACCATATATTTT CASSLAHSASGNTIYF
12 . TRBJ2-3 TRBV27 once TGTGCCAGCAGTCAAACGGCAGATACGCAGTATTTT CASSQTADTQYF
15 TRBD2 TRBJ2-1 TRBV6-5 . TGTGCCAGCAGTTACGGGCGGGAGGCCCGCAATGAGCAGTTCTTC CASSYGREARNEQFF
15 TRBD2 TRBJ2-7 TRBV7-2 . TGTGCCAGCAGCTTCCGACTAGCGGGGACCTACGAGCAGTACTTC CASSFRLAGTYEQYF
16 . TRBJ1-3 TRBV2 . TGTGCCAGCAGTGAATCGGGACATAGCTCTGGAAACACCATATATTTT CASSESGHSSGNTIYF
14 TRBD1 TRBJ1-4 TRBV19 . TGTGCCACCTCTCAAGGACAGGGGTATGAAAAACTGTTTTTT CATSQGQGYEKLFF